Sequencing of this TCR beta chain was carried out in a study of Ad26.COV2.S vaccination and SARS-CoV-2 variants. Method: immunoSEQ multiplex PCR; TCRdb's copy keeps in-frame clones and lacks some. The data show about 390,000 clones, with 75% to 90% seen just once and 3% to 3.5% held by the top ten. Study-level findings and limits: A substantial breadth of spike-specific CD8+ and CD4+ T cell responses after vaccination has been reported.

With regard to this clone: As yet, its antigen is unknown.

Treatment specified: about 20 received Ad26.COV2.S at low or high dose, single or two shots; 5 received placebo; per-sample allocation not given. The samples were gathered on day 63 after the first injection of vaccine or placebo. The source of this sequence is a person between 18 and 65 years old who received the Ad26.COV2.S COVID-19 vaccine or a placebo. Sequencing was performed on peripheral blood, taken in a trial of Ad26.COV2.S vaccine versus placebo.

In DNA form, the CDR3 reads TGTGCCGGCACTCGGGGGAATCCCACAGATACGCAGTATTTT. Protein product: CAGTRGNPTDTQYF. The rearrangement joins TRBV5-4 to TRBJ2-3, with D maybe TRBD2 (6 bases). With 10 bases removed from V and 2 bases from J, the gap between germline ends came to 17 bases. The CDR3 has 14 amino acids. From germline, CDR1 is SGHNT and CDR2 YYREEE (reference sequence).